One sample yielded the 10 T cell receptor beta chains listed below, sequenced in a study of cytomegalovirus exposure and HLA in healthy donors. The primer mix had 60 Vbeta and 13 Jbeta primers. Generated by immunoSEQ multiplex PCR, the TCRdb table keeps only in-frame clones and is missing some. The table lists about 140,000 clones, around 79% of them singletons, with approximately 1.5% in the top ten. The source material was PBMCs. These TCRs come from a woman between 40 and 50 years old in good health and CMV-seronegative.

This clone was observed a handful of times. The genes are TRBV27 and TRBJ2-7; TRBD1 aligns across 9 bases. Losses at the gene ends were 8 bases for V and 4 bases for J; bases not matched to a gene: 9. Looked up from germline, CDR1 is MNHEY and CDR2 is SMNVEV (reference sequence). This CDR3 contains 14 residues. The CDR3 DNA is TGTGCCAGCCGTCACCAGGGACAGGGTTACGAGCAGTACTTC. This encodes CASRHQGQGYEQYF.

J is TRBJ2-7 and V is TRBV18, with 10 bases aligning to TRBD2. Germline V gene sequence: CDR1 KGHSH, CDR2 LQKENI. The V and J ends lost 1 base and 2 bases, in that order; junction bases with no gene match: 8. The CDR3 is 17 amino acids. The CDR3 reads CASSPRRPLAGTYEQYF. In DNA form, the CDR3 reads TGTGCCAGCTCACCACGACGACCACTAGCGGGAACCTACGAGCAGTACTTC.

The chain joins TRBV11-2 to TRBJ2-2; D might be TRBD1 (5 bases). The germline V and J ends were trimmed by 6 bases and 6 bases, with 14 bases remaining between them. CDR3 length: 14 amino acids. Germline V gene sequence: CDR1 SGHAT, CDR2 FQNNGV. This CDR3 is CASRGANWAGELFF. CDR3 bases: TGTGCCAGCAGAGGGGCGAATTGGGCCGGGGAGCTGTTTTTT.

This chain joins TRBV30 and TRBJ2-7, with TRBD2 matching over 12 bases. In germline, CDR1 is GTSNPN, CDR2 SVGIG (reference sequence). The J segment lost 4 bases and the V segment lost 6 bases, leaving 10 bases of the junction unmatched. CDR3 length equals 15 residues. The chain's CDR3 is CACLILAGGRYEQYF. The DNA for the CDR3 is TGTGCCTGCCTCATTCTAGCGGGGGGGCGATACGAGCAGTACTTC. Drawing the rest from reference TRBV30 and TRBJ2-7, the complete variable domain is SQTIHQWPATLVQPVGSPLSLECTVEGTSNPNLYWYRQAAGRGLQLLFYSVGIGQISSEVPQNLSASRPQDRQFILSSKKLLLSDSGFYLCACLILAGGRYEQYFGPGTRLTVT.

This clone came up a few times. The rearrangement joins TRBV7-2 to TRBJ1-2, with D unclear. The V and J ends lost 0 bases and 3 bases respectively, with 11 bases between them. Germline V CDR1 and CDR2: SGHTA, FQGNSA. This CDR3 region has 15 residues. The CDR3 nucleotides are TGTGCCAGCAGCTTAGCGCCCGGTCTCGACTATGGCTACACCTTC. This encodes CASSLAPGLDYGYTF.

The chain is built from TRBV18 and TRBJ2-3, with 7 positions matching TRBD2. CDR1 is KGHSH, CDR2 LQKENI, per germline. This CDR3 has 15 residues. V lost 2 bases and J lost 2; bases outside the gene matches: 4. The CDR3 reads CASSPGLEFTDTQYF. The CDR3 coding sequence is TGTGCCAGCTCACCAGGACTAGAATTCACAGATACGCAGTATTTT.

The chain uses TRBV6-5 and TRBJ1-2; the D is unclear. The CDR3 is made up of 14 amino acids. The germline V and J ends were trimmed by 2 bases and 2 bases, with 9 bases remaining between them. Germline lookup yields CDR1 MNHEY and CDR2 SVGAGI. The CDR3 nucleotides read TGTGCCAGCAGTTACGGGGAGGGAAACTATGGCTACACCTTC. As protein: CASSYGEGNYGYTF.

The rearrangement links TRBV7-8 to TRBJ2-7; possible D gene TRBD2, 5 bases. The CDR3 is made up of 15 amino acids. V was trimmed by 5 bases and J by 6 bases, leaving 20 bases between them. Germline V gene lookup returns CDR1 SGHVS and CDR2 FQNEAQ. For the CDR3, the DNA is TGTGCCAGCAGCACTCAGAGGGCTAACAAGGCCGAGCAGTACTTC. Translation gives CASSTQRANKAEQYF.

This chain connects TRBV6-1 to TRBJ1-2, with D possibly matching TRBD1 (5 bases). CDR3 length: 15 amino acids. Germline V gives CDR1 MNHNS, CDR2 SASEGT. Trimming stripped 1 base from V and 8 bases from J, with 17 bases between. Here the CDR3 DNA reads TGTGCCAGCAGTGAAGGGGCAGGGAGGGCGAACGGCTACACCTTC. Amino acids: CASSEGAGRANGYTF.

V usage is TRBV6-5 and J usage is TRBJ1-2; D ambiguous. Between the trimmed V and J ends, which lost 6 bases and 3 bases, there was a span of 14 bases. Germline loops: CDR1 MNHEY, CDR2 SVGAGI. The CDR3 runs to 14 residues. In DNA form, the CDR3 reads TGTGCCAGCAGCCCTCGCAGGACTGACTATGGCTACACCTTC. It codes for CASSPRRTDYGYTF.